These 8 T cell receptor beta chains originate from one sample sequenced in a study of blood T cells in healthy people across ages. A J-beta primer mix and a sample-barcoded 5' primer were used in a second PCR of about 7 to 12 cycles. TCRdb fed the 5' RACE reads into MiXCR, producing one record per CDR3 protein. Found here are about 800,000 distinct CDR3 sequences, about 46% of them singletons; the top ten hold about a sixth. What was sequenced was blood. These receptors were taken from an older man in good health.

In its sample, this clonotype was seen a few times. This chain connects TRBV10-3 to TRBJ2-1, with TRBD2 matching over 9 bases. The CDR3 spans 17 residues. In germline, CDR1 is ENHRY, CDR2 SYGVKD. The V segment lost 3 bases and the J segment 0 bases; nucleotides outside the gene matches: 6. CDR3 DNA: TGTGCCATCAGTGAAGATCTAGCGGGACACTCCTACAATGAGCAGTTCTTC. The encoded protein is CAISEDLAGHSYNEQFF.

In regard to this clonotype: A much larger clonotype is one base distant, so this may be a read error. J is TRBJ2-1 and V is TRBV4-1, with a tentative D call TRBD2 (5 bases). The V gene lost 1 base and the J gene lost 10 bases, with 17 bases spanning the gap. The CDR3 totals 15 residues. Germline V lookup: CDR1 MGHRA, CDR2 YSYEKL. CDR3 amino acids: CASSQGQGPSYEQFF. As DNA, the CDR3 is TGCGCCAGCAGCCAAGGACAAGGGCCTAGCTACGAGCAGTTCTTC.

This clonotype turned up a few times. The chain employs TRBV10-3 and TRBJ2-1; TRBD2 is a possible D gene (7 bases). The ends were cut back, 2 bases at V and 5 bases at J, with 22 bases in the middle. The length of the CDR3 is 18 residues. Germline assignment: CDR1 ENHRY and CDR2 SYGVKD. The CDR3 protein is CAISEGVRGRAHHNEQFF. In DNA form, the CDR3 reads TGTGCCATCAGTGAGGGAGTGAGGGGGAGGGCCCACCACAATGAGCAGTTCTTC.

The chain joins TRBV12-3 or TRBV12-4 to TRBJ1-5; the D gene is possibly TRBD1 (6 bases). Trimming took 6 bases from V and 7 from J, leaving 13 bases between them. The CDR3 spans 13 residues. The CDR3 DNA reads as TGTGCCAGCAGAAGGGGGTCAGGGCAGCCCCAGCATTTT. It translates to CASRRGSGQPQHF.

The V and J genes are TRBV7-9 and TRBJ2-5, with D possibly called TRBD1 or TRBD2 (5 bases each). Looked up from germline, CDR1 is SEHNR and CDR2 is FQNEAQ (reference sequence). V dropped 7 bases and J dropped 5 bases, with 17 bases sitting between them. The CDR3 is made up of 14 amino acids. CDR3 region: CASNQRGTAETQYF. CDR3 nucleotides: TGTGCCAGCAACCAGAGGGGAACAGCGGAGACCCAGTACTTC. The full variable domain, rest sourced from reference TRBV7-9 and TRBJ2-5, is DTGVSQNPRHKITKRGQNVTFRCDPISEHNRLYWYRQTLGQGPEFLTYFQNEAQLEKSRLLSDRFSAERPKGSFSTLEIQRTEQGDSAMYLCASNQRGTAETQYFGPGTRLLVL.

In this sample, this clonotype turned up a few times. This chain uses TRBV27 with TRBJ2-1, with 11 bases identical to TRBD2. The junction had 9 bases not matched to a gene; V was cut back by 5 bases and J by 0 bases. This CDR3 comprises 18 residues. Per the germline V gene, CDR1 is MNHEY and CDR2 is SMNVEV (reference sequence). CDR3 amino acids: CASSQRGLAESSYNEQFF. For the CDR3, the DNA is TGTGCCAGCAGTCAGAGGGGACTAGCGGAGAGCTCCTACAATGAGCAGTTCTTC.

The V and J genes are TRBV11-2 and TRBJ2-4; the D is unclear. The J call is in doubt because the DNA end fits TRBJ2-7 better. Looked up from germline, CDR1 is SGHAT and CDR2 is FQNNGV. This CDR3 is built from 16 residues. Here the CDR3 DNA reads TGTGCCAGCATTCCATCAGCCAGTCTGAGGACCTACGAGCAGTACTTC. Its protein is CASIPSASLRTYEQYF.

By sample fraction, this clonotype is large. The genes are TRBV28 and TRBJ2-5, with 8 bases aligning to TRBD1. This CDR3 comprises 16 residues. Losses at the gene ends were 5 bases for V and 2 bases for J; bases not matched to a gene: 10. Germline CDR1 and CDR2: MDHEN and SYDVKM. The CDR3 protein is CASSPSQDRVQETQYF. The CDR3 DNA is TGTGCCAGCAGTCCATCACAGGACAGGGTTCAAGAGACCCAGTACTTC. The entire variable domain, with the rest obtained from reference TRBV28 and TRBJ2-5, is as follows: DVKVTQSSRYLVKRTGEKVFLECVQDMDHENMFWYRQDPGLGLRLIYFSYDVKMKEKGDIPEGYSVSREKKERFSLILESASTNQTSMYLCASSPSQDRVQETQYFGPGTRLLVL.